Below, 12 T cell receptor beta chains from the same sample are listed, as sequenced in a study of T cells after yellow fever vaccination (dated by TCRdb to 2018 to 2020). Interpreted using the paper, the treatment or condition label stands for: live attenuated yellow fever vaccine strain. The library was made by 5' RACE. Sequenced using an Illumina NovaSeq 6000. The raw public reads went through TCRdb reprocessing: fastp at Q25, MiXCR clone calling, in-frame beta chains kept. CDR3 protein duplicates are merged, each entry listing the most common genes and DNA. The sample table shows hundreds of thousands of distinct CDR3 sequences, and about 17% are seen once. The ten largest make up roughly a sixth of the sample. Sequencing was performed on PBMCs, taken before the yellow fever booster vaccination. These receptors were collected from a man between 18 and 29 years old who received the YFV17D yellow fever vaccine.

The genes are TRBV12-3 or TRBV12-4 and TRBJ1-1; D possibly corresponds to TRBD1 (6 bases). Trimming removed 8 bases from V and 6 bases from J, with 16 bases in between. There are 13 residues in the CDR3. CDR3 region: CASALGGAAEAFF. CDR3 DNA: TGTGCCAGCGCCCTTGGGGGGGCGGCTGAAGCTTTCTTT.

This clonotype was picked up a small number of times. The genes are TRBV4-1 and TRBJ2-7; possibly TRBD1 for D (5 bases). The CDR3 is 14 residues long. Deletions cut 3 bases from V and 1 base from J, with 10 bases between. Germline loops: CDR1 MGHRA, CDR2 YSYEKL. CDR3 in amino acids: CASSQGLRSYEQYF. In DNA, the CDR3 is TGCGCCAGCAGCCAGGGGCTGAGATCCTACGAGCAGTACTTC.

V usage is TRBV4-1 and J usage is TRBJ2-2, with a possible D match to TRBD2 (6 bases). The germline V and J ends were trimmed by 1 base and 5 bases, with 17 bases remaining between them. Germline values: CDR1 MGHRA, CDR2 YSYEKL. The CDR3 length is 17 residues. The CDR3 region is CASSQGAGGSGTGELFF. The CDR3 region has the DNA TGCGCCAGCAGCCAAGGTGCTGGGGGGAGCGGAACCGGGGAGCTGTTTTTT.

This clonotype came up a few times. This chain uses TRBV21-1 with TRBJ2-1; the table gives TRBD1 as D, unverified against the DNA. TRBV21-1 is a pseudogene segment. The CDR3 loop spans 16 amino acids. CDR3 loop: CASSINLEDRVNEQFF. The CDR3 region has the DNA TGTGCCAGCAGCATTAACCTCGAGGACAGGGTCAATGAGCAGTTCTTC.

The J gene is TRBJ2-5, the V gene TRBV20-1; 8 bases line up with TRBD2. The CDR3 extends over 14 amino acids. The V segment lost 3 bases and the J segment 1 base; nucleotides outside the gene matches: 4. Looked up from germline, CDR1 is DFQATT and CDR2 is SNEGSKA (reference sequence). CDR3 DNA: TGCAGTGCTAGCCTAGCGGGCTTCCAAGAGACCCAGTACTTC. This codes for CSASLAGFQETQYF.

This clonotype was seen a handful of times. V usage is TRBV6-2 or TRBV6-3 and J usage is TRBJ2-7; D remains ambiguous. V lost 5 bases and J lost 9, with 11 bases in between. The CDR3 contains 11 residues. Germline V gives CDR1 MNHEY, CDR2 SVGEGT. This chain's CDR3 is CASSTTGRQYV. The CDR3 DNA reads as TGTGCCAGCAGTACGACGGGCCGGCAGTACGTC.

The chain is built from TRBV12-3 or TRBV12-4 and TRBJ1-1, with a tentative D call TRBD1 (5 bases). Trimming removed 4 bases from V and 0 bases from J, with 12 bases in between. This CDR3 has 15 residues. The CDR3: CASSSGGAMNTEAFF. The CDR3 nucleotides are TGTGCCAGCAGTTCGGGTGGGGCGATGAACACTGAAGCTTTCTTT.

Only a few counts were recorded for this clonotype. This chain connects TRBV2 to TRBJ1-1, with D possibly TRBD1 on 5 matching bases. V was trimmed by 8 bases and J by 1 base, leaving 14 bases between them. In germline, CDR1 is SNHLY, CDR2 FYNNEI. The CDR3 loop spans 14 amino acids. CDR3 nucleotides: TGTGCCAGCCTCTTGGGGGAAGGGAACACTGAAGCTTTCTTT. Translation gives CASLLGEGNTEAFF.

CDR3 protein: CASSFLESPLQFF. In nucleotides, the CDR3 is TGTGCCAGCAGTTTCCTTGAGAGCCCTTTGCAGTTCTTC. The rearrangement links TRBV12-3 or TRBV12-4 to TRBJ2-1; D ambiguous. This CDR3 contains 13 residues. V lost 3 bases and J lost 12, with 15 bases in between.

This chain links TRBV29-1 with TRBJ2-7; tentatively, D is TRBD2 (5 bases). Germline V gives CDR1 SQVTM, CDR2 ANQGSEA. The CDR3 runs to 11 residues. V lost 7 bases and J lost 2, with 9 bases in between. CDR3 coding DNA: TGCAGCGCCCGGACTGCCTACGAGCAGTACTTC. Amino acid sequence: CSARTAYEQYF.

This clonotype came up a few times. V and J are TRBV5-6 and TRBJ2-1, with D unclear. Trimming stripped 2 bases from V and 4 bases from J, with 19 bases between. The germline CDR1 and CDR2 sequences are SGHDT and YYEEEE. CDR3 length: 17 residues. The CDR3: CASSFWTAAILYNEQFF. DNA for the CDR3: TGTGCCAGCAGCTTCTGGACGGCGGCAATTCTTTACAATGAGCAGTTCTTC.

This clonotype was counted a few times. The chain joins TRBV27 to TRBJ2-5, with D perhaps TRBD1 or TRBD2 (6 bases each). This CDR3 is built from 14 residues. Trimming left V 8 bases short and J 4 bases short, with 17 bases between. The germline V gene has CDR1 MNHEY and CDR2 SMNVEV (reference sequence). CDR3 sequence: CASAILGGRETQYF. The CDR3 nucleotides are TGTGCCAGCGCAATTTTGGGGGGCAGAGAGACCCAGTACTTC.